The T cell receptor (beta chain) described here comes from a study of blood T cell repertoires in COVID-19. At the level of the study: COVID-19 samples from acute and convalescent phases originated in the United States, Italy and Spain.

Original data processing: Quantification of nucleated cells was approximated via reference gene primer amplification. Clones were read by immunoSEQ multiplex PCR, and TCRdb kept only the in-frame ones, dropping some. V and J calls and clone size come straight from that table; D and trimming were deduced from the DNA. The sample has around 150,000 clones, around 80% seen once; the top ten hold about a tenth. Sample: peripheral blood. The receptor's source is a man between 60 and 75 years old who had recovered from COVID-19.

The CDR3 region is CASSLQGAGGYTF. CDR3 in DNA: TGTGCCAGCAGCCTACAGGGGGCGGGTGGCTACACCTTC. The V and J genes are TRBV6-5 and TRBJ1-2; 9 bases match TRBD1. Germline V gives CDR1 MNHEY, CDR2 SVGAGI. The J segment lost 7 bases and the V segment lost 6 bases, leaving 6 bases of the junction unmatched. The CDR3 is 13 amino acids.